Listed below are T cell receptor beta chains from one sample, sequenced in a study of CD8 T cells in Susac syndrome. TCRdb independently ran MiXCR on the immunoSEQ multiplex PCR reads; one entry per CDR3 protein. The data show about 140,000 distinct CDR3 sequences, approximately 95% seen once. The material sequenced was CD4+ T cells from PBMCs. The receptors were gathered from a human donor with Susac syndrome. Each CDR3 is given with its conserved first and last residue. The D gene is left open where the match is weak. Size tells how often a clone was seen (once, few, many) or the class of an expanded clone, and some rows leave it out.

cdr3_aa cdr3_nt j_call cdr3_length clone_size d_call v_call
CASSIAGTGAKSPLHF TGTGCCAGTAGTATAGCCGGGACGGGGGCTAAATCACCCCTCCACTTT TRBJ1-6 16 . . TRBV19
CSVEVGDRGRGYTF TGCAGCGTTGAAGTAGGCGACAGGGGGCGAGGCTACACCTTC TRBJ1-2 14 once TRBD1 TRBV29-1
CASSFGGQAKNIQYF TGTGCCAGCAGTTTCGGGGGCCAGGCAAAAAACATTCAGTACTTC TRBJ2-4 15 . . TRBV12-3/TRBV12-4
CASSPRTGLAGGQRNEQFF TGTGCCAGCAGCCCCCGTACGGGACTAGCGGGAGGGCAGAGAAATGAGCAGTTCTTC TRBJ2-1 19 . TRBD2 TRBV7-2
CASSQDGTGYYEQYF TGTGCCAGCAGCCAAGACGGGACAGGGTACTACGAGCAGTACTTC TRBJ2-7 15 . TRBD1 TRBV14
CASSLVLPGATNEKLFF TGTGCCAGCAGCTTAGTCTTACCAGGCGCTACTAATGAAAAACTGTTTTTT TRBJ1-4 17 . . TRBV7-6
CASSVGLAGGETQYF TGTGCCAGCAGCGTAGGGCTAGCGGGGGGTGAGACCCAGTACTTC TRBJ2-5 15 . TRBD2 TRBV9
CASSNSGIVRFF TGTGCCAGCAGCAATAGCGGGATCGTTCGGTTCTTC TRBJ2-1 12 . TRBD2 TRBV27
CASRLGTGINSPLHF TGTGCCAGCAGGCTTGGGACAGGTATCAATTCACCCCTCCACTTT TRBJ1-6 15 once TRBD1 TRBV28
CASSFPGQPQHF TGTGCCAGCAGTTTCCCTGGTCAGCCCCAGCATTTT TRBJ1-5 12 . . TRBV28
CATSDQAGNANEQFF TGTGCCACCAGTGATCAGGCGGGGAATGCCAATGAGCAGTTCTTC TRBJ2-1 15 . . TRBV24-1
CASSLAGTVNTEAFF TGTGCCAGCAGCTTGGCAGGGACGGTGAACACTGAAGCTTTCTTT TRBJ1-1 15 few . TRBV7-9
CASSQRGGRYTEAFF TGTGCCAGCAGCCAAAGGGGGGGTCGGTACACTGAAGCTTTCTTT TRBJ1-1 15 . . TRBV7-3
CAWNPGLAGSYEQYF TGTGCCTGGAACCCGGGTCTAGCGGGTTCCTACGAGCAGTACTTC TRBJ2-7 15 . TRBD2 TRBV30
CASTPGASTDTQYF TGTGCCAGCACCCCGGGGGCCTCCACAGATACGCAGTATTTT TRBJ2-3 14 . . TRBV12-3/TRBV12-4
CSAEQGAGNQPQHF TGCAGTGCTGAACAGGGGGCGGGCAATCAGCCCCAGCATTTT TRBJ1-5 14 . TRBD1 TRBV20-1
CAWSVFSGLNTEAFF TGTGCCTGGAGTGTATTTTCAGGACTTAACACTGAAGCTTTCTTT TRBJ1-1 15 . . TRBV30
CASSLARAGEIRNQPQHF TGTGCCAGCAGCTTAGCACGGGCAGGGGAGATAAGAAATCAGCCCCAGCATTTT TRBJ1-5 18 . . TRBV7-9
CASSLDRGTYNEQFF TGCGCCAGCAGCTTGGACAGGGGGACCTACAATGAGCAGTTCTTC TRBJ2-1 15 . TRBD1 TRBV5-1
CASSLGNRDYGYTF TGTGCCAGCAGCTTAGGAAACAGGGACTATGGCTACACCTTC TRBJ1-2 14 . . TRBV7-9
CASSFPTNTIYF TGTGCCAGCAGTTTCCCTACAAACACCATATATTTT TRBJ1-3 12 once . TRBV12-3/TRBV12-4
CASSASGETQYF TGTGCCAGCAGCGCAAGCGGGGAGACCCAGTACTTC TRBJ2-5 12 . . TRBV3-1
CSVAGILTYEQYF TGCAGCGTGGCCGGGATCCTGACCTACGAGCAGTACTTC TRBJ2-7 13 . . TRBV29-1
CASSPTRGQPRSYNEQFF TGTGCCAGCAGCCCAACACGGGGTCAACCGAGAAGTTACAATGAGCAGTTCTTC TRBJ2-1 18 . . TRBV7-9
CASSRQGRETQYF TGTGCCAGCAGTCGACAGGGTCGGGAGACCCAGTACTTC TRBJ2-5 13 . TRBD1 TRBV7-3
CASSLRDRIYNSPLHF TGTGCCAGCAGCCTACGTGACAGGATCTATAATTCACCCCTCCACTTT TRBJ1-6 16 . . TRBV3-1
CASSTGASGRTNTGELFF TGTGCCAGCAGCACTGGGGCTAGCGGGAGGACGAACACCGGGGAGCTGTTTTTT TRBJ2-2 18 . TRBD2 TRBV9
CASSTAGGLYNEQFF TGTGCCAGCAGTACCGCCGGGGGCCTGTACAATGAGCAGTTCTTC TRBJ2-1 15 . . TRBV28
CASSQDRRAAQYF TGTGCCAGCAGCCAAGATCGACGGGCCGCGCAGTACTTC TRBJ2-7 13 . . TRBV3-1
CSVQQGGDSGANVLTF TGCAGCGTTCAGCAGGGAGGTGACTCTGGGGCCAACGTCCTGACTTTC TRBJ2-6 16 . . TRBV29-1
CASSVATHSYGYTF TGTGCCAGCAGCGTAGCTACCCACAGCTATGGCTACACCTTC TRBJ1-2 14 . . TRBV9
CASSLVVSGELFF TGTGCCAGCAGCTTAGTTGTCTCCGGGGAGCTGTTTTTT TRBJ2-2 13 . . TRBV7-9
CASSGTSGLAKNIQYF TGTGCCAGCAGTGGTACTAGCGGACTAGCCAAAAACATTCAGTACTTC TRBJ2-4 16 . TRBD2 TRBV25-1
CASSPQQGTALENGYTF TGTGCCAGCAGCCCGCAACAGGGAACAGCACTGGAAAATGGCTACACCTTC TRBJ1-2 17 . . TRBV7-9
CSARDPRQGFSPLHF TGCAGTGCTAGAGATCCGAGACAGGGATTCTCACCCCTCCACTTT TRBJ1-6 15 . TRBD1 TRBV20-1
CASSPYRSYEQYF TGTGCCAGCAGCCCCTACCGGTCCTACGAGCAGTACTTC TRBJ2-7 13 . . TRBV3-1
CASSQRLAGEVETQYF TGTGCCAGCAGCCAAAGACTAGCGGGAGAGGTGGAGACCCAGTACTTC TRBJ2-5 16 once TRBD2 TRBV4-2
CSAIPPGLPQHF TGCAGTGCTATACCCCCGGGTCTTCCCCAGCATTTT TRBJ1-5 12 . . TRBV20-1
CASSGAYGYTF TGTGCCAGCTCTGGGGCTTACGGCTACACCTTC TRBJ1-2 11 . . TRBV28
CAWTSGYNEQFF TGTGCCTGGACTAGCGGTTACAATGAGCAGTTCTTC TRBJ2-1 12 . TRBD2 TRBV30
CASSSGPGQGYREQFF TGTGCCAGCAGCTCCGGTCCGGGACAGGGGTATCGCGAGCAGTTCTTC TRBJ2-1 16 . TRBD1 TRBV7-9
CASSPSGTSSGANVLTF TGCGCCAGCAGCCCCTCGGGGACTAGCTCTGGGGCCAACGTCCTGACTTTC TRBJ2-6 17 . TRBD2 TRBV4-1
CAWSRQGAGANVLTF TGTGCCTGGAGTAGGCAGGGGGCTGGGGCCAACGTCCTGACTTTC TRBJ2-6 15 . TRBD1 TRBV30
CASSLDVAPLHF TGCGCCAGCAGCTTGGACGTAGCACCCCTCCACTTT TRBJ1-6 12 . . TRBV5-1
CASSRRQVYGYTF TGTGCCAGCAGCCGGAGACAGGTCTATGGCTACACCTTC TRBJ1-2 13 . . TRBV7-8